These 18 T cell receptor beta chains came from one sample sequenced in a study of blood T cell repertoires in COVID-19. Generated by immunoSEQ multiplex PCR, the TCRdb table keeps only in-frame clones and is missing some. The repertoire holds 200,000 to 250,000 clones, with roughly 84% as singletons. Sequenced material: PBMCs or T cells enriched from blood (not recorded which). These receptor sequences come from a woman aged 40 to 50 who had recovered from COVID-19.

The V and J genes are TRBV28 and TRBJ1-5; no reliable D call. Germline CDR1 and CDR2: MDHEN and SYDVKM. Trimming removed 8 bases at V and 0 bases at J, with 14 bases between. CDR3 length: 15 amino acids. CDR3 residues: CASSSYRYSNQPQHF. The CDR3 DNA reads TGTGCCAGCTCCTCATACAGATATAGCAATCAGCCCCAGCATTTT.

This chain's CDR3 is CASSQDLVEGPQEQFF. DNA of the CDR3: TGTGCCAGCAGCCAAGATTTAGTAGAGGGCCCCCAGGAGCAGTTCTTC. The chain uses TRBV4-2 and TRBJ2-1; tentative D call: TRBD2 (5 bases). V gave up 0 bases and J gave up 10 bases, with 19 bases separating them. There are 16 residues in the CDR3. Germline-derived CDR1 and CDR2 are LGHNA and YNFKEQ.

This sequence joins TRBV29-1 and TRBJ2-3, with 7 nucleotides matching TRBD1. Trimming at V came to 0 bases and at J to 5 bases, leaving 17 bases not matched to a gene. CDR3 size: 18 residues. Germline CDR1 reads SQVTM; CDR2 reads ANQGSEA. The CDR3: CSVEDRKLSGQEVDTQYF. As DNA, the CDR3 is TGCAGCGTTGAAGATCGGAAGCTCTCTGGACAGGAGGTAGATACGCAGTATTTT.

The gene calls are TRBV13 and TRBJ2-1, with 7 bases matching TRBD2. CDR1 PRHDT and CDR2 FYEKMQ come from the germline V gene (reference sequence). With 5 bases clipped from V and 14 bases from J, the junction kept 6 bases outside the gene matches. CDR3 length: 11 residues. The CDR3 protein is CASSAGVEKFF. The DNA for the CDR3 is TGTGCCAGCAGCGCGGGAGTCGAAAAGTTCTTC.

V gene TRBV10-2 combines with J gene TRBJ2-2; no definite D call. V was trimmed by 0 bases and J by 4 bases, leaving 15 bases between them. The germline gives CDR1 WSHSY, CDR2 SAAADI. The CDR3 contains 17 residues. CDR3 nucleotides: TGCGCCAGCAGTGAGTCGTGGCGGATTAGGAGCACCGGGGAGCTGTTTTTT. Protein product: CASSESWRIRSTGELFF.

This sequence joins TRBV3-1 (or the pseudogene TRBV3-2) and TRBJ2-3; TRBD2 matches at 14 bases. The CDR3 loop spans 17 amino acids. V lost 3 bases, J lost 5 bases, and 7 bases stayed unmatched. Germline assignment: CDR1 LGHDT and CDR2 YNNKEL (reference sequence). The CDR3 region has the DNA TGTGCCAGCAGCCACGTGGGACTAGCGGGAGTCGGAGATACGCAGTATTTT. Translation: CASSHVGLAGVGDTQYF.

The chain recombines TRBV3-1 (or the pseudogene TRBV3-2) with TRBJ2-1; a weak D match, TRBD2 (5 bases). Deletions cut 0 bases from V and 3 bases from J, with 12 bases between. This CDR3 comprises 16 residues. Germline values: CDR1 LGHDT, CDR2 YNNKEL (reference sequence). The CDR3 reads CASSQDSQRNYNEQFF. CDR3 sequence (DNA): TGTGCCAGCAGCCAAGATAGCCAGCGGAACTACAATGAGCAGTTCTTC.

The genes are TRBV14 and TRBJ2-7, with D unresolved. Germline assignment: CDR1 SGHDN and CDR2 FVKESK. The CDR3 is 12 amino acids. V was shortened by 5 bases and J by 4 bases, with 9 bases between the two germline ends. The CDR3 loop is CASSSQVYEQYF. CDR3 DNA: TGTGCCAGCAGCTCTCAGGTATACGAGCAGTACTTC.

The chain combines TRBV5-1 with TRBJ1-1; D is perhaps TRBD1 (6 bases). Germline CDR1 reads SGHRS; CDR2 reads YFSETQ. Trimming stripped 4 bases from V and 3 bases from J, with 13 bases between. The CDR3 consists of 14 residues. The CDR3 sequence is CASSGGAWDTEAFF. DNA of the CDR3: TGCGCCAGCAGCGGGGGCGCGTGGGACACTGAAGCTTTCTTT.

The chain recombines TRBV28 with TRBJ2-3; possibly TRBD2 for D (7 bases). CDR3 size: 15 residues. Between the trimmed V and J ends, which lost 5 bases and 2 bases, there was a span of 14 bases. Germline V lookup: CDR1 MDHEN, CDR2 SYDVKM. CDR3 amino acids: CASSLTAGATDTQYF. CDR3 DNA: TGTGCCAGCAGTCTGACGGCGGGGGCCACAGATACGCAGTATTTT.

The DNA of the CDR3 is TGTGCCAGCAGCTTTACTAGCGGCTACAATGAGCAGTTCTTC. This gives the protein CASSFTSGYNEQFF. V is TRBV11-2 and J is TRBJ2-1; TRBD2 matches at 8 bases. V shed 3 bases, J shed 3 bases, and the junction held 1 base outside the gene matches. CDR1 and CDR2 from the germline V gene are SGHAT and FQNNGV. The CDR3 spans 14 residues.

The gene calls are TRBV7-9 and TRBJ1-2; 9 bases map to TRBD1. The CDR3 sequence is 15 residues long. V dropped 3 bases and J dropped 5; count of bases not matched to a gene: 7. Germline V CDR1 and CDR2: SEHNR, FQNEAQ (reference sequence). The CDR3 is CASSFLQGAGYGYTF. The CDR3 DNA is TGTGCCAGCAGCTTTCTACAGGGGGCTGGGTATGGCTACACCTTC.

The chain has TRBV5-1 and TRBJ1-6; 11 nucleotides agree with TRBD1. Per the germline V gene, CDR1 is SGHRS and CDR2 is YFSETQ. The CDR3 spans 15 residues. V lost 0 bases and J lost 9; bases outside the gene matches: 2. The CDR3, as DNA: TGCGCCAGCAGCTTGGGGACAGGGGGCTCTTCACCCCTCCACTTT. Its translation is CASSLGTGGSSPLHF. The variable domain in full, completed from reference TRBV5-1 and TRBJ1-6, reads KAGVTQTPRYLIKTRGQQVTLSCSPISGHRSVSWYQQTPGQGLQFLFEYFSETQRNKGNFPGRFSGRQFSNSRSEMNVSTLELGDSALYLCASSLGTGGSSPLHFGNGTRLTVT.

J is TRBJ2-4 and V is TRBV7-2; D is possibly TRBD1 (6 bases). This CDR3 has 13 residues. Per the germline V gene, CDR1 is SGHTA and CDR2 is FQGNSA. Trimming removed 4 bases at V and 8 bases at J, with 12 bases between. CDR3 loop: CASSSQGSDIQYF. CDR3 bases: TGTGCCAGCAGCTCACAGGGTTCGGACATTCAGTACTTC.

The sample holds one count of this clone. The rearrangement joins TRBV7-2 to TRBJ1-1; a weak D match, TRBD1 (6 bases). Looked up from germline, CDR1 is SGHTA and CDR2 is FQGNSA. Trimming cost V 6 bases and J 3 bases, with 11 bases left between them. This CDR3 spans 13 amino acids. The CDR3 loop reads CASRLYRDTEAFF. The CDR3 nucleotides read TGTGCCAGCAGGCTTTACAGGGACACTGAAGCTTTCTTT.

The chain uses TRBV5-8 and TRBJ1-2; tentatively, D is TRBD1 (5 bases). Germline V gives CDR1 SGHTS, CDR2 YDEGEE. V lost 1 base and J lost 8, with 18 bases in between. CDR3 length: 15 amino acids. The CDR3 bases are TGTGCCAGCAGCTTGCTGAGGATAAGGGGTTACGGCTACACCTTC. Translated, it gives CASSLLRIRGYGYTF. Full variable domain (missing parts from reference TRBV5-8 and TRBJ1-2): EAGVTQSPTHLIKTRGQQATLRCSPISGHTSVYWYQQALGLGLQFLLWYDEGEERNRGNFPPRFSGRQFPNYSSELNVNALELEDSALYLCASSLLRIRGYGYTFGSGTRLTVV.

On this clone: Other nucleotide sequences from this sample produce the same CDR3. This rearrangement joins TRBV6-5 to TRBJ1-2; D possibly corresponds to TRBD1 (6 bases). The germline V gene encodes CDR1 MNHEY and CDR2 SVGAGI. Trimming left V 4 bases short and J 4 bases short, with 7 bases between. The CDR3 totals 12 residues. CDR3 amino acids: CASSLQGYGYTF. The CDR3 region has the DNA TGTGCCAGCAGTTTACAGGGCTATGGCTACACCTTC.

V and J are TRBV29-1 and TRBJ2-1; D perhaps matches TRBD1 (5 bases). This CDR3 is built from 14 residues. Trimming took 4 bases from V and 8 from J, leaving 18 bases between them. CDR1 and CDR2 (germline): SQVTM, ANQGSEA. The CDR3 nucleotides read TGCAGCGTTGCCAGGTGGGGCCGAGATTATGAGCAGTTCTTC. This sequence encodes CSVARWGRDYEQFF.